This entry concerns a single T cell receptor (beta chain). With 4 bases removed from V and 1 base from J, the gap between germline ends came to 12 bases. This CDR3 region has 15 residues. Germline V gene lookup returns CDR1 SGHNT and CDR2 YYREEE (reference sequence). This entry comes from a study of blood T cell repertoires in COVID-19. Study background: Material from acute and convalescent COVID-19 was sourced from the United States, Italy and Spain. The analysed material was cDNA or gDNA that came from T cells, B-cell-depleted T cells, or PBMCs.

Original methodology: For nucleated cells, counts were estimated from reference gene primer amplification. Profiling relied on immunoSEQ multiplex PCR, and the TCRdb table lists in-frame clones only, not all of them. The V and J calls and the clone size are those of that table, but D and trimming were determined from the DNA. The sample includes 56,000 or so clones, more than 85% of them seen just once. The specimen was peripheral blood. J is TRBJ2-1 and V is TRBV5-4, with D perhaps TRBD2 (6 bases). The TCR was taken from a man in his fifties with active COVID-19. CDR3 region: CASSQTSNSYNEQFF. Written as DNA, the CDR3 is TGTGCCAGCAGCCAGACTAGTAATTCCTACAATGAGCAGTTCTTC.